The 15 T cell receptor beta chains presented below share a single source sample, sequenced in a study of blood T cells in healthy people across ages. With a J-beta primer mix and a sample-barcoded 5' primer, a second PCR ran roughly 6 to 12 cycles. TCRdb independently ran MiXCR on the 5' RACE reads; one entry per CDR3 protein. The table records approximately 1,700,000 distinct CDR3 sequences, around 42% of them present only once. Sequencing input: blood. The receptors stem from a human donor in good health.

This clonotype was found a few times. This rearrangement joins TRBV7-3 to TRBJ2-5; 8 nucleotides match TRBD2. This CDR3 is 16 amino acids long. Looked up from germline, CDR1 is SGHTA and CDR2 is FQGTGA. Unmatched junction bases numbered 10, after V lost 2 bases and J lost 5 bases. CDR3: CASSLEASGLGETQYF. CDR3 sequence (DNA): TGTGCCAGCAGCTTAGAGGCTAGCGGGCTGGGGGAGACCCAGTACTTC.

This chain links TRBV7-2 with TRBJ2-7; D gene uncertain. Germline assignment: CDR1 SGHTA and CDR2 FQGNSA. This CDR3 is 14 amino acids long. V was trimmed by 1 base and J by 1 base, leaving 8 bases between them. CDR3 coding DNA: TGTGCCAGCAGCTTAGTCGCGGTTTCCTACGAGCAGTACTTC. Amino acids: CASSLVAVSYEQYF.

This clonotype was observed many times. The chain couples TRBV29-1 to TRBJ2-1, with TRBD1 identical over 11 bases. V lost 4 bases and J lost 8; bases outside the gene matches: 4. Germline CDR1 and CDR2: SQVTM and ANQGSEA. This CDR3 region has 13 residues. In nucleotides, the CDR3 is TGCAGCGTTGTAGGGACAGGGGGATATGAGCAGTTCTTC. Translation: CSVVGTGGYEQFF.

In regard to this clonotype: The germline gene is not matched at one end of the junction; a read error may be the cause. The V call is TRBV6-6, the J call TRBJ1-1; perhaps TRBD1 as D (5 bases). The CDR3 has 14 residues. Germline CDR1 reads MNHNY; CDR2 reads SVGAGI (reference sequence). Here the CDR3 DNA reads TGTGCAAGCAGTTACGTCGGGGGGAACACTGAAGCTTTCTTT. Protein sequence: CASSYVGGNTEAFF.

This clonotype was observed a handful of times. The DNA of the CDR3 is TGTGCCAGCCTGAGGGACACCTACAATGAGCAGTTCTTC. Residues: CASLRDTYNEQFF. J is TRBJ2-1 and V is TRBV6-1; perhaps TRBD1 as D (6 bases). Trimming left V 8 bases short and J 2 bases short, with 10 bases between. Germline-derived CDR1 and CDR2 are MNHNS and SASEGT. The CDR3 contains 13 residues.

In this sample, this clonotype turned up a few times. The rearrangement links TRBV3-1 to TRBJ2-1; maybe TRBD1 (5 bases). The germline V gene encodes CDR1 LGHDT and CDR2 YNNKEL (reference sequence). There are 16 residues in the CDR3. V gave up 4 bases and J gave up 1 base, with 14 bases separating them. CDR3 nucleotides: TGTGCCAGCAGCCGACGACGGACACTTTCCTACAATGAGCAGTTCTTC. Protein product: CASSRRRTLSYNEQFF.

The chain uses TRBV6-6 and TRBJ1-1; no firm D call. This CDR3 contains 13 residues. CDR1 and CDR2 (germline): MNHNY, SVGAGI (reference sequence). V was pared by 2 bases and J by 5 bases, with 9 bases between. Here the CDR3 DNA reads TGTGCCAGCAGTTACGATCCCCAGACTGAAGCTTTCTTT. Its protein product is CASSYDPQTEAFF.

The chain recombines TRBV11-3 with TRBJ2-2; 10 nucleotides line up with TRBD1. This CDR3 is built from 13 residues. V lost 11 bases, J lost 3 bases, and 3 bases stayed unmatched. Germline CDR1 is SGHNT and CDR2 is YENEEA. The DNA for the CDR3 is TGTGCCTCGGACAGGGGGGACACCGGGGAGCTGTTTTTT. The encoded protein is CASDRGDTGELFF.

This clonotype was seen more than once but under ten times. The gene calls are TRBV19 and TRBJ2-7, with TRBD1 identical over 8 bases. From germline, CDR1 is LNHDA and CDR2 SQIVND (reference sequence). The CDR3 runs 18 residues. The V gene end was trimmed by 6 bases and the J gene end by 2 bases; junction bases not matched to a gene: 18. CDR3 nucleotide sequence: TGTGCCAGTAGCCGGTCGACAGGGGCCAGCCACCATCCCTACGAGCAGTACTTC. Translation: CASSRSTGASHHPYEQYF. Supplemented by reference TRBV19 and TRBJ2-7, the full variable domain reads DGGITQSPKYLFRKEGQNVTLSCEQNLNHDAMYWYRQDPGQGLRLIYYSQIVNDFQKGDIAEGYSVSREKKESFPLTVTSAQKNPTAFYLCASSRSTGASHHPYEQYFGPGTRLTVT.

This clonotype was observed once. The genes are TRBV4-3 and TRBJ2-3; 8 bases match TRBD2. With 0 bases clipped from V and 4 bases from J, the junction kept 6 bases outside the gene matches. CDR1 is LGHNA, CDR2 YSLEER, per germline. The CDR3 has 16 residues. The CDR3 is CASSQDPAGVADTQYF. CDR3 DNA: TGCGCCAGCAGCCAAGATCCAGCGGGGGTTGCAGATACGCAGTATTTT.

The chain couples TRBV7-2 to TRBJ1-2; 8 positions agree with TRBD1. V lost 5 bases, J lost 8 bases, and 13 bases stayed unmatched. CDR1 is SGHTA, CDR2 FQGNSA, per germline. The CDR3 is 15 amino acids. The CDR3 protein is CASSTGTGLSGGYTF. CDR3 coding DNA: TGTGCCAGCAGCACCGGGACAGGCTTGTCGGGGGGCTACACCTTC.

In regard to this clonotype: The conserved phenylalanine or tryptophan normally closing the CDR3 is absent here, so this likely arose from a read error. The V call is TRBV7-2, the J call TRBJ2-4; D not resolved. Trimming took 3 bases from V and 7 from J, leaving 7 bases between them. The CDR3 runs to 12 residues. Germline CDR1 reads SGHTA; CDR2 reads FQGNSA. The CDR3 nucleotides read TGTGCCAGCAGCTTCCATGATAACATTCAGTACCTC. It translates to CASSFHDNIQYL.

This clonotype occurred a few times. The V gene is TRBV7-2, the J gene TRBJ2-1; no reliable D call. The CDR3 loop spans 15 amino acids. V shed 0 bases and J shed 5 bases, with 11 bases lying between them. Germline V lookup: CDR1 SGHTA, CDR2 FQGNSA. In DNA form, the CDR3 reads TGTGCCAGCAGCTTAGCCACAGCCCCTAACAATGAGCAGTTCTTC. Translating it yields CASSLATAPNNEQFF. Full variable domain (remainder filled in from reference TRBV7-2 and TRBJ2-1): GAGVSQSPSNKVTEKGKDVELRCDPISGHTALYWYRQSLGQGLEFLIYFQGNSAPDKSGLPSDRFSAERTGGSVSTLTIQRTQQEDSAVYLCASSLATAPNNEQFFGPGTRLTVL.

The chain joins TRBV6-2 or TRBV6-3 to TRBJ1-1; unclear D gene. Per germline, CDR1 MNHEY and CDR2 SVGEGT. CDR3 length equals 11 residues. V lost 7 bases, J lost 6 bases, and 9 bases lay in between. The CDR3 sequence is CASTQLAEAFF. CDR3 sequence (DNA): TGTGCCAGCACTCAACTAGCTGAAGCTTTCTTT.

CDR3: CASSFLGRSSTDTQYF. In nucleotides, the CDR3 is TGTGCCAGCAGCTTTTTGGGAAGGTCTAGCACAGATACGCAGTATTTT. The genes are TRBV5-5 and TRBJ2-3, with unresolved D. CDR3 length: 16 residues. Trimming removed 2 bases at V and 0 bases at J, with 13 bases between. In germline, CDR1 is SGHKS, CDR2 YYEKEE (reference sequence).